This TCR beta chain was identified during a study of T-cell reconstitution after alpha-beta-depleted transplantation in children. Study-wide findings and caveats: It was reported that alpha-beta T cells came from several hundred expanded graft clones (about two months after transplant).

There are many counts of this clonotype. The antigen is not known. This sample's TCRbeta library carried unique molecular identifier barcodes. TCRdb re-called the PCR reads through MiXCR, storing one row per CDR3 protein. The repertoire holds roughly 300,000 distinct CDR3 sequences, with around a tenth as singletons. The J segment lost 5 bases and the V segment lost 4 bases, leaving 2 bases of the junction unmatched. The CDR3 runs to 14 residues. Germline V CDR1 and CDR2: WNHNN, SYGVQD (reference sequence). This material consisted of peripheral blood, taken 180 days after TCRalphabeta/CD19-depleted stem cell transplant. The V call is TRBV10-1, the J call TRBJ2-1; TRBD2 matches at 10 bases. The receptor was isolated from a male patient between 2 and 10 years old who had a stem cell transplant for chronic granulomatous disease, so the T cells may come from the graft donor. The CDR3 protein is CASSGTSGDNEQFF. Written as DNA, the CDR3 is TGCGCCAGCAGTGGGACTAGCGGTGACAATGAGCAGTTCTTC.